This T cell receptor beta chain was captured by sequencing in a study of T cells in localized non-small cell lung cancer (dated by TCRdb to the early 2020s). About the full investigation: The study examined T cell repertoires in a few hundred patients with early-stage NSCLC and compared tumors with uninvolved tumor-adjacent lungs. The mean age of the NSCLC patients was about 62 years, with about 120 men and 107 women. The cohort consisted of 200 to 300 treatment-naive NSCLC patients whose localized lung tumors had been resected.

TCR beta CDR3 regions were sequenced from DNA using the immunoSEQ Assay. In the authors' own workflow: T cell density was computed as TCR beta template counts normalized to usable DNA estimated by amplifying housekeeping genes. Richness was estimated using the preseqR package, with extrapolation to 400,000 templates for PBMC samples and to 120,000 templates for tissue samples. Clonality was defined by subtracting Pielou's evenness from one. Tissue-enriched TCRs were identified through differential abundance testing performed on productive amino-acid clonotypes, with a minimum total count of 5 and an alpha of 0.1. Repertoire overlap between compartments was quantified with the Jaccard Index and Morisita Overlap Index. GLIPH grouped TCR beta CDR3s together with public tetramer-defined viral CDR3s, and a viral motif had to include at least three viral sequences and show V-gene enrichment. TCRdb limited this immuneACCESS table to in-frame rearrangements with V and J called. A share of clones is missing; checked studies link under half to unresolved V genes, and the rest is unexplained. The V and J calls and clone size are taken from that table; D and trimming were inferred from the DNA. Counted in this sample were approximately 150,000 clones; approximately 88% of them appeared once. Over 1.5% of the sample rests with the top ten.

At diagnosis, tumor, uninvolved tumor-adjacent lung and peripheral blood were collected and then preserved as a mix of FFPE and fresh-frozen material. Blood samples were analyzed as peripheral blood mononuclear cells for TCR repertoire profiling. Taken from the germline V gene (reference sequence), the CDR1 and CDR2 loops are SGHNT and YYREEE. Ends trimmed: V by 4 bases, J by 3 bases; bases unmatched to a gene: 13. The CDR3, cysteine through phenylalanine, is 16 amino acids long. CDR3 DNA only is kept here, 48 bases in frame from base 1. Note on this clone: Its recognized antigen is unknown. No clone much larger than this one lies a single base away; base qualities are absent.

The research as a whole found: A median of 57 of the top 100 tumor clones turned up in the paired uninvolved adjacent lung, and about 28 of those clones also ranked among the top 100 of that same adjacent lung. Since the design was exploratory, TCR variables were selected using unadjusted p-values with no false-discovery rate correction. Uninvolved tumor-adjacent lung showed the highest T cell clonality, higher than tumor, which suggests more focused antigenic responses in the uninvolved tumor-adjacent lung. Because multi-region tumor sequencing was not performed, intratumor heterogeneity could not be ruled out. Higher blood T cell density associated with longer overall survival, while higher adjacent-lung clonality associated with shorter survival.

The sequence is built from TRBV5-4 and TRBJ2-7, with 7 middle bases fitting TRBD1. This TCR was recovered from an older female donor with stage I lung adenocarcinoma. The sample was peripheral blood, taken before any cancer treatment. At the DNA level, the sequence is TGTGCCAGCAGCGCCTATGCCGGGACAGCCAACTACGAGCAGTACTTC. It codes for CASSAYAGTANYEQYF.